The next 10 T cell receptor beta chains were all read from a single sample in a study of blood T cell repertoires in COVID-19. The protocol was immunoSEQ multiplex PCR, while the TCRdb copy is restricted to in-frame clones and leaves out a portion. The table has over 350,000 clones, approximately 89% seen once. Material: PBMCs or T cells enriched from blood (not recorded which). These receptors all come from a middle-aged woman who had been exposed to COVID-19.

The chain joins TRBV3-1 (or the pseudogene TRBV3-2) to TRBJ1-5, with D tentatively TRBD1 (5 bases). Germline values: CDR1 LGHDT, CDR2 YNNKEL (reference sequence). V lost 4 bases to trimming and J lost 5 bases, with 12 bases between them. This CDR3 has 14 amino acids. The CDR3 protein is CASSPSDRDQPQHF. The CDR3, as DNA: TGTGCCAGCAGCCCTTCTGACAGAGATCAGCCCCAGCATTTT.

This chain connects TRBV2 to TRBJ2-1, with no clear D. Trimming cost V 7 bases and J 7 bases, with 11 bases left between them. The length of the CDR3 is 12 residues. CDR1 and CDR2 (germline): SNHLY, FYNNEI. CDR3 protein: CASIFRRNEQFF. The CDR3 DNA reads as TGTGCCAGCATCTTTCGGCGGAATGAGCAGTTCTTC.

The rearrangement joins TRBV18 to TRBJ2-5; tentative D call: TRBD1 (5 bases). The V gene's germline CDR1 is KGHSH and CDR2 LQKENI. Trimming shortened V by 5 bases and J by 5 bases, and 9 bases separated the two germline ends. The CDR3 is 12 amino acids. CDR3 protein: CASSGNRETQYF. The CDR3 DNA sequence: TGTGCCAGCTCAGGGAACAGGGAGACCCAGTACTTC.

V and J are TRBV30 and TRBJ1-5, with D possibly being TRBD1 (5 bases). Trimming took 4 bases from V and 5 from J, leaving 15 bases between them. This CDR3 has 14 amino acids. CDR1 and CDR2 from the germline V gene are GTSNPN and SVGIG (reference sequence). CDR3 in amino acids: CAWTTGGVDQPQHF. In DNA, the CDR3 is TGTGCCTGGACGACTGGGGGGGTAGATCAGCCCCAGCATTTT.

CDR3 amino acids: CASSGTVNYGYTF. CDR3 sequence (DNA): TGTGCCAGCAGCGGGACAGTTAACTATGGCTACACCTTC. The chain uses TRBV5-4 and TRBJ1-2; the match to TRBD1 covers 7 bases. Germline CDR1 SGHNT, CDR2 YYREEE (reference sequence). This CDR3 comprises 13 residues. After removal of 4 bases from V and 1 base from J, the junction contained 1 base not matched to a gene.

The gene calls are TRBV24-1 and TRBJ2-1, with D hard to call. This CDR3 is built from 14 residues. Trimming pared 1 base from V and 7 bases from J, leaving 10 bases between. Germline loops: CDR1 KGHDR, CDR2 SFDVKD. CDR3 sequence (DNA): TGTGCCACCAGTGATTTTGGCAGGAAGAATGAGCAGTTCTTC. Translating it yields CATSDFGRKNEQFF.

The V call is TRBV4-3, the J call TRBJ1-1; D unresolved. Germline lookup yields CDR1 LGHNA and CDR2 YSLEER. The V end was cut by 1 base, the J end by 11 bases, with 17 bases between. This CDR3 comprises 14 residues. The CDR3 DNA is TGCGCCAGCAGCCAAGCTGGTGAGGGTTTGGGGGCTTTCTTT. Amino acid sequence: CASSQAGEGLGAFF.

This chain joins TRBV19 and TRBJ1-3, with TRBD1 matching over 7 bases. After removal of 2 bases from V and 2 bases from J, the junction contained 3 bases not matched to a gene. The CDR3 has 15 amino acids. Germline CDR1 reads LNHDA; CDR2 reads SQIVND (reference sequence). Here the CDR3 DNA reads TGTGCCAGTAGTATAAGGGACAGTGCTGGAAACACCATATATTTT. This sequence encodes CASSIRDSAGNTIYF.

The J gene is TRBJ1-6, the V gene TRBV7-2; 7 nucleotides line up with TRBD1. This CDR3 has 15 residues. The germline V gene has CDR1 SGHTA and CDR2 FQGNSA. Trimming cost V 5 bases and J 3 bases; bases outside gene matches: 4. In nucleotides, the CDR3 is TGTGCCAGCAGCCCAGGGGACAGCTATAATTCACCCCTCCACTTT. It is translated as CASSPGDSYNSPLHF. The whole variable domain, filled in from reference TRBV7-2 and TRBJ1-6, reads GAGVSQSPSNKVTEKGKDVELRCDPISGHTALYWYRQSLGQGLEFLIYFQGNSAPDKSGLPSDRFSAERTGGSVSTLTIQRTQQEDSAVYLCASSPGDSYNSPLHFGNGTRLTVT.

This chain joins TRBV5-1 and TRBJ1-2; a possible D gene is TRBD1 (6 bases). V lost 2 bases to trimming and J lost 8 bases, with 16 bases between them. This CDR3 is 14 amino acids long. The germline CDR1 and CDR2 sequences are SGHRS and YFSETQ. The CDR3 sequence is CASSFDPGGGGYTF. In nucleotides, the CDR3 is TGCGCCAGCAGCTTCGACCCGGGAGGGGGAGGCTACACCTTC.